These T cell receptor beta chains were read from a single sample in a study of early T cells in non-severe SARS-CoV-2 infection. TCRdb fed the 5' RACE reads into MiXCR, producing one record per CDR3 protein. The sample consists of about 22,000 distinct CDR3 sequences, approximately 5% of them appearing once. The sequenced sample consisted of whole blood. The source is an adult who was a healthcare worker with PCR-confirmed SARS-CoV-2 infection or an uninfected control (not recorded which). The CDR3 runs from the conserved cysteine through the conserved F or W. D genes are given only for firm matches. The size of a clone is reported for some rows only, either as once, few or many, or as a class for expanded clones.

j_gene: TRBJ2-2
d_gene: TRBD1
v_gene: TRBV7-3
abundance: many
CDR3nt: TGTGCCAGCAGCCTGACTACAGGGGGCGGCACCGGGGAGCTGTTTTTT
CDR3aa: CASSLTTGGGTGELFF

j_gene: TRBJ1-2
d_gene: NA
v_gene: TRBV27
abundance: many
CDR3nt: TGTGCCAGCACCCTTGATTGGAGGAGAGATGGCTACACCTTC
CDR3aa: CASTLDWRRDGYTF

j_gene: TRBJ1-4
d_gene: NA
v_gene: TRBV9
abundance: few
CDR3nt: TGTGCCAGCAGCGCTTACGGAAGCGGGGGAGAAAAACTGTTTTTT
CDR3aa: CASSAYGSGGEKLFF

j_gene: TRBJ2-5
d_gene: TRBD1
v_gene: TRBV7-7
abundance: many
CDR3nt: TGTGCCAGCAGCACCGGGACAGTGCAAGAGACCCAGTACTTC
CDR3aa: CASSTGTVQETQYF

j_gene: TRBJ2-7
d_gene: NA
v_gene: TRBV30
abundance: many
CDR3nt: TGTGCCTGGAGTCCCCGGGGCGCCTACGAGCAGTACTTC
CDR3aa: CAWSPRGAYEQYF

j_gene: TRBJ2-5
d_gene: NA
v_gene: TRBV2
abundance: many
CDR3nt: TGTGCCAGCAGTGTCGAGGGAAGAGAGACCCAGTACTTC
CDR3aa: CASSVEGRETQYF

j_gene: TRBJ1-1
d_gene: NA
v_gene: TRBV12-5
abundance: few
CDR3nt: TGTGCTAGTGGTCCTCGTATGAACACTGAAGCTTTCTTT
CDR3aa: CASGPRMNTEAFF

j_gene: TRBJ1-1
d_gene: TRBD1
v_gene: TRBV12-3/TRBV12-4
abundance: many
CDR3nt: TGTGCCAGCACCACAGGGGGCCAGAACACTGAAGCTTTCTTT
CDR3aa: CASTTGGQNTEAFF

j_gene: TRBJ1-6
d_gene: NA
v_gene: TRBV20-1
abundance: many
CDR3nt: TGCAGTGCTCTTGAAATTAGAGAACATTCACCCCTCCACTTT
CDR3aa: CSALEIREHSPLHF

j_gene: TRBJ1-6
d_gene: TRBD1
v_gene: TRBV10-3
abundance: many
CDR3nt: TGTGCCATCAGTGAGTCAGGACAGGGTGATTCACCCCTCCACTTT
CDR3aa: CAISESGQGDSPLHF

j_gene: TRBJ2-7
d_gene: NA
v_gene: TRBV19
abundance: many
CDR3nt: TGTGCCAGTAGTATAGATGGGCAGACCTACGAGCAGTACTTC
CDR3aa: CASSIDGQTYEQYF

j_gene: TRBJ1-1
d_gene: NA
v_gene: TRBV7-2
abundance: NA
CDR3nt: TGTGCCAGCAGCTTGACAGGCCAAGCGACCATAGCTTTCTTT
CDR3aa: CASSLTGQATIAFF

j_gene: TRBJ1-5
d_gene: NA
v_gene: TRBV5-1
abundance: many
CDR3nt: TGCGCCAGCAGCCTGCACGGGGGGCCTGGGGATCAGCCCCAGCATTTT
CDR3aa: CASSLHGGPGDQPQHF

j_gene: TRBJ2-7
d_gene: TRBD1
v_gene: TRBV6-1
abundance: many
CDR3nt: TGTGCCAGCAGTGAAACGGATGGACAGGGAGTTAACCTCCAGTACTTC
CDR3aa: CASSETDGQGVNLQYF

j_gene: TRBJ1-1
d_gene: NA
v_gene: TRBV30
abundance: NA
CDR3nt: TGTGCCTGGAGTAGGGAAGAGGGCACTGAAGCTTTCTTT
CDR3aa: CAWSREEGTEAFF

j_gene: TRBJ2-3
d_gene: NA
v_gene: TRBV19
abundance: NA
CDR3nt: TGTGCCAGTATGGCGGGAAGCACAGATACGCAGTATTTT
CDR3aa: CASMAGSTDTQYF

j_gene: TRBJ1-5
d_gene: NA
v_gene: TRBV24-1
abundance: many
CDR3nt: TGTGCCACCGGCCATCGAGGGACCCAGCATTTT
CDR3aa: CATGHRGTQHF

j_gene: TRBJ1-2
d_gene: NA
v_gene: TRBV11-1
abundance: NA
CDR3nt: TGTGCCAGCAGCTTCGATGGGAACAACGACTATGGCTACACCTTC
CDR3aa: CASSFDGNNDYGYTF

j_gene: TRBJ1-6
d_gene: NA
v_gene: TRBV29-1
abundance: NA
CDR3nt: TGCAGCGTTGGCGACAGCCTCGGGTCACCCCTCCACTTT
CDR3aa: CSVGDSLGSPLHF

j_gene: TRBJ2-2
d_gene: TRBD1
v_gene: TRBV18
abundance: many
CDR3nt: TGTGCCAGCTCACTCAAGGCTGGGACAGTTAACACCGGGGAGCTGTTTTTT
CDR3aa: CASSLKAGTVNTGELFF

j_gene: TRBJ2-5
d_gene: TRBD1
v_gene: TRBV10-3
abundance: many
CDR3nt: TGTGCCATCAGCCTGACAGGGTACCAAGAGACCCAGTACTTC
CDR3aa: CAISLTGYQETQYF

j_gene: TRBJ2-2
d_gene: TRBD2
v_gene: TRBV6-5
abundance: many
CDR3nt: TGTGCCAGCAGTTACATGGGGGGGTTCCCCGGGGAGCTGTTTTTT
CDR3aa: CASSYMGGFPGELFF

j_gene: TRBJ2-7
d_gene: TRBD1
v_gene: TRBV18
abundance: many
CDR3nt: TGTGCCAGCTCACCCCCAGGGGGCTTGGGGGAGCAGTACTTC
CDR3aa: CASSPPGGLGEQYF

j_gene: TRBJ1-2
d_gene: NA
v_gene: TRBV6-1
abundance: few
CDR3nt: TGTGCCAGCAGTGATTGGACAACTAACTATGGCTACACCTTC
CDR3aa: CASSDWTTNYGYTF

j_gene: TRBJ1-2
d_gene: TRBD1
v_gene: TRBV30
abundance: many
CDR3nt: TGTGCCTGGAGTGACAGGGGACTCTATGGCTACACCTTC
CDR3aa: CAWSDRGLYGYTF

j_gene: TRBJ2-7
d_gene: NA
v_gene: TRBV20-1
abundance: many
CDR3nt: TGCAGTGCTATAAGGAGCTCCTACGAGCAGTACTTC
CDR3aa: CSAIRSSYEQYF

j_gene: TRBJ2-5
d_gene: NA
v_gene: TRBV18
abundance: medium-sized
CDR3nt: TGTGCCAGCTCACCGGAGGCAGAGACCCAGTACTTC
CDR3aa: CASSPEAETQYF

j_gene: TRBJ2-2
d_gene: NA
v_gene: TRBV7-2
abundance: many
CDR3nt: TGTGCCAGCAGCTTAGTTGCGGTCACCGGGGAGCTGTTTTTT
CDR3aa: CASSLVAVTGELFF

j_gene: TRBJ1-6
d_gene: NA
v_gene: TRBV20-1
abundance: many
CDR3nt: TGCAGTGCTAGCCGAACACAGGTCGGTGATAATTCACCCCTCCACTTT
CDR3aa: CSASRTQVGDNSPLHF

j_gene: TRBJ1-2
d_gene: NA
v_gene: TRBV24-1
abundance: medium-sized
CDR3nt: TGTGCCACCAGTGATCAGAACAGGGATGGCTACACCTTC
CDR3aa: CATSDQNRDGYTF

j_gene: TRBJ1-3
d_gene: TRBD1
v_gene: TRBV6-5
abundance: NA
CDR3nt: TGTGCCAGCAGACCACAGGGGCTCTCTGGAAACACCATATATTTT
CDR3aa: CASRPQGLSGNTIYF

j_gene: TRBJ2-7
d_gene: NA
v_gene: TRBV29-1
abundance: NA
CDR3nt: TGCAGCGTTGCGGGGGAAAACTCCTACGAGCAGTACTTC
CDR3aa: CSVAGENSYEQYF

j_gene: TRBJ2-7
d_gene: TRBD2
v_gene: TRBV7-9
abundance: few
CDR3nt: TGTGCCAGCAGCTCCCCGGGACTAGCGGGGGGATCGCACTTC
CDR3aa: CASSSPGLAGGSHF

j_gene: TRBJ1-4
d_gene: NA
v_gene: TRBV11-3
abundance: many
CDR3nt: TGTGCCAGCAGCTTAGATTTGTTCCGACTCACGCAGCAGGATGGAATGACGAAAAAACTGTTTTTT
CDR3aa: CASSLDLFRLTQQDGMTKKLFF

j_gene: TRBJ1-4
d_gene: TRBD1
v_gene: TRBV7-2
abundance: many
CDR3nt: TGTGCCAGCAGCACCACGACCGGGACAGCTAATGAAAAACTGTTTTTT
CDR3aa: CASSTTTGTANEKLFF

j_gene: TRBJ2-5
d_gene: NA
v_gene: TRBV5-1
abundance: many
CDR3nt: TGCGCCAGCAGATCCACCCCAGGGATTCAAGAGACCCAGTACTTC
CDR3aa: CASRSTPGIQETQYF

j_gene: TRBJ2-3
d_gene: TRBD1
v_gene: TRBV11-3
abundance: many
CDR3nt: TGTGCCAGCAGCCCAGGGGGTAGGGAGCAGTATTTT
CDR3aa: CASSPGGREQYF

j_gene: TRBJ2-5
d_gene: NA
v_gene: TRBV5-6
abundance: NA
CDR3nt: TGTGCCAGCAGCTTTCGGGACACCCGAGGAGAGACCCAGTACTTC
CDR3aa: CASSFRDTRGETQYF

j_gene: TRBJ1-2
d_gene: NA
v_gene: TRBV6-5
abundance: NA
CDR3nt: TGTGCCAGCAGTTCCAGACGGATTAACTATGGCTACACCTTC
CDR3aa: CASSSRRINYGYTF

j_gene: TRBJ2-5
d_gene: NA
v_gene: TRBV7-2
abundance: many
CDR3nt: TGTGCCAGCAGCTTATGGGTGGAAGAGACCCAGTACTTC
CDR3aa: CASSLWVEETQYF

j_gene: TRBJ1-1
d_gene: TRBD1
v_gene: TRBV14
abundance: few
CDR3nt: TGTGCCAGCAGGGGACAGGGGAACGCTGAAGCTTTCTTT
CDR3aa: CASRGQGNAEAFF

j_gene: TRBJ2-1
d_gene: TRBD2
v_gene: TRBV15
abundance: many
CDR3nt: TGTGCCACCAGCAGAGATGGTGGCGGGGGGACCTACAATGAGCAGTTCTTC
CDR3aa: CATSRDGGGGTYNEQFF

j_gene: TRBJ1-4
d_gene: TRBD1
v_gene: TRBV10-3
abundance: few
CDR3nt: TGTGTCATCGGGACAGGGGGCTCTGAAAAACTGTTTTTT
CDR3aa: CVIGTGGSEKLFF

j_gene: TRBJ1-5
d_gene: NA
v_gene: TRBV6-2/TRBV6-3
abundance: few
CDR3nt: TGTGCCAGCAGTTCCGTGCCGGGGAGCAATCAGCCCCAGCATTTT
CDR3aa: CASSSVPGSNQPQHF

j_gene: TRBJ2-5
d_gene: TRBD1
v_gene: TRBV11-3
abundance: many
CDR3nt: TGTGCCAGCAGCTTAGGCGGGACAGGGGGAGAGACCCAGTACTTC
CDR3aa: CASSLGGTGGETQYF